The entry below gives a single T cell receptor beta chain sequence along with its context. The data were produced by immunoSEQ multiplex PCR, yet TCRdb's version contains in-frame clones alone and is incomplete. The sample shows tens of thousands of clones, around 90% of them seen only once. The sample comes from a study of T cell responses to AZD1222 COVID-19 vaccine. V lost 0 bases, J lost 0 bases, and 6 bases lay in between. Germline V gene sequence: CDR1 SGHAT, CDR2 FQNNGV. CDR3 length equals 14 residues. The sample was peripheral blood, taken on day 0 of AZD1222 vaccination. The receptor's source is an adult in good health. This rearrangement joins TRBV11-2 to TRBJ2-7; no clear D gene. The CDR3 spells CASSLDPYSYEQYF. The CDR3 DNA reads TGTGCCAGCAGCTTAGATCCGTACTCCTACGAGCAGTACTTC.